This entry describes one T cell receptor (beta chain). These data belong to a study of shared clonotypes between healthy human individuals. Here immunoSEQ multiplex PCR was the method, and the copy in TCRdb shows in-frame clones only, minus some. The table includes roughly 810,000 clones, 96% detected once. CDR1 is MGHDK, CDR2 SYGVNS, per germline. V lost 5 bases and J 8 bases, leaving 19 bases between the germline ends. This CDR3 contains 15 residues. Naivety among CD8 cells was defined by CD45RO negativity and positive CCR7 selection, thereby excluding terminally differentiated effector memory CD45RA+ cells.

The receptor's source is a young man in good health. The chain employs TRBV25-1 and TRBJ2-1, with a tentative D call TRBD2 (7 bases). Specimen: naive CD8+ T cells sorted from blood. The CDR3 DNA reads as TGTGCCAGCAGTCCCCCCATAGGGGGGGTCGATGAGCAGTTCTTC. It codes for CASSPPIGGVDEQFF.